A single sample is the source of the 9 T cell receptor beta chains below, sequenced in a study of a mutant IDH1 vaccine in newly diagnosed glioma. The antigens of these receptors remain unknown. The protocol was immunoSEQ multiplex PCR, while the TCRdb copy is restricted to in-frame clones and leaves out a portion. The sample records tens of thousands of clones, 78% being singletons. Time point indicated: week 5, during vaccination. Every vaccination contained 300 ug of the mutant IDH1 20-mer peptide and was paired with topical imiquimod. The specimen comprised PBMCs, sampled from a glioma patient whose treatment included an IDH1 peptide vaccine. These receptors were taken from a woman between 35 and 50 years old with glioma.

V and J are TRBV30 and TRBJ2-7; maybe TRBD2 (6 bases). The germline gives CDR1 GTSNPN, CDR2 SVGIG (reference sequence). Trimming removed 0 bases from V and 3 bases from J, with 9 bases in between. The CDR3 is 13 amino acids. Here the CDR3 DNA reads TGTGCCTGGAGTGTAGCCGGGGGCTACGAGCAGTACTTC. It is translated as CAWSVAGGYEQYF.

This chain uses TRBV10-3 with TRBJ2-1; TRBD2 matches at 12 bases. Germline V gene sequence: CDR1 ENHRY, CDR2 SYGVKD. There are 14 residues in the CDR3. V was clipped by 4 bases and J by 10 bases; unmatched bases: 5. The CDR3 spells CAISGMGLAGEQFF. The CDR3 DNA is TGTGCCATCAGTGGGATGGGACTAGCGGGCGAGCAGTTCTTC.

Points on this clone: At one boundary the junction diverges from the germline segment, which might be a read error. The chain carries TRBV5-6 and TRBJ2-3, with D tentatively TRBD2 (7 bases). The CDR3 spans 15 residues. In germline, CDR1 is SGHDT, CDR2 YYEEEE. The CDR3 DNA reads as TGTGCCAGCAGTTTGGGAGGGGGGGACACAGATACGCAGTATTTT. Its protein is CASSLGGGDTDTQYF. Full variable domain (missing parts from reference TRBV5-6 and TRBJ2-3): DAGVTQSPTHLIKTRGQQVTLRCSPKSGHDTVSWYQQALGQGPQFIFQYYEEEERQRGNFPDRFSGHQFPNYSSELNVNALLLGDSALYLCASSLGGGDTDTQYFGPGTRLTVL.

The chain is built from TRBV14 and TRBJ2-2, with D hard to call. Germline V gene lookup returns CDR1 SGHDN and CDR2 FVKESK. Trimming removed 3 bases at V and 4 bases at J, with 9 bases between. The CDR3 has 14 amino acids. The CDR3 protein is CASSHTRFTGELFF. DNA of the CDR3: TGTGCCAGCAGCCATACAAGGTTCACCGGGGAGCTGTTTTTT.

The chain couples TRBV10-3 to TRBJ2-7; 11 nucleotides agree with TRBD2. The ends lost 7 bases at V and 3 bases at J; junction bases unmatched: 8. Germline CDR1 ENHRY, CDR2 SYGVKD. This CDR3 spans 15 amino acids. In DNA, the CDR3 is TGTGCCATCAAAAAAACTAGCGGGGGTATCTACGAGCAGTACTTC. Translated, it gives CAIKKTSGGIYEQYF.

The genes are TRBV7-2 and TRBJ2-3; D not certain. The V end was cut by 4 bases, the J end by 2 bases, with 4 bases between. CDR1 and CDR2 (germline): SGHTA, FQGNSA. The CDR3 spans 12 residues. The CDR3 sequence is CASSSLTDTQYF. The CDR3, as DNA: TGTGCCAGCAGCTCCCTCACAGATACGCAGTATTTT.

Here the CDR3 DNA reads TGCGCCAGCGCGCTACAGGGACCCGGGGAGCTGTTTTTT. This codes for CASALQGPGELFF. The chain carries TRBV10-2 and TRBJ2-2, with D possibly being TRBD1 (6 bases). V dropped 8 bases and J dropped 6 bases, with 13 bases sitting between them. This CDR3 is built from 13 residues. The germline V gene encodes CDR1 WSHSY and CDR2 SAAADI.

The CDR3 DNA sequence: TGCAGCGTTGAGGTGCATCTAGCTTTCTTT. This encodes CSVEVHLAFF. V gene TRBV29-1 combines with J gene TRBJ1-1; D is unclear. Germline CDR1 reads SQVTM; CDR2 reads ANQGSEA. Trimming took off 3 bases at V and 10 bases at J, with 9 bases between the two ends. This CDR3 is 10 amino acids long.

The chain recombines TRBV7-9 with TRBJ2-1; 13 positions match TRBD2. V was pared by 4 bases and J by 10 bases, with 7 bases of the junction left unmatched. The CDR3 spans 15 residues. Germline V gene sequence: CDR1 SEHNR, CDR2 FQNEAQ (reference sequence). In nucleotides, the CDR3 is TGTGCCAGCAGCTCCACTAGCGGGGGGGCTCGGGAGCAGTTCTTC. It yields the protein CASSSTSGGAREQFF.